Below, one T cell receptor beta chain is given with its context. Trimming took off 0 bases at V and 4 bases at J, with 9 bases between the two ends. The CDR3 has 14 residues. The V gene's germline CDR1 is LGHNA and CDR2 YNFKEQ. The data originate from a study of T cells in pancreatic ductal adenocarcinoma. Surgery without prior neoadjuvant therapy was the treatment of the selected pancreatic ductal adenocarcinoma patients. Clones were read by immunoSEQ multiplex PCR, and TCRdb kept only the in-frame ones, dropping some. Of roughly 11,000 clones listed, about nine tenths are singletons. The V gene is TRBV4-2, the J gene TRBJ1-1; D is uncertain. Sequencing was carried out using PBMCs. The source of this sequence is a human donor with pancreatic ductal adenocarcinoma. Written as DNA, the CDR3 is TGTGCCAGCAGCCAAGACAGAAGATCCACTGAAGCTTTCTTT. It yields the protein CASSQDRRSTEAFF.